The present T cell receptor beta chain was sequenced within a study of T cell responses to AZD1222 COVID-19 vaccine. Of note for this clone: The antigen is undetermined.

General study points: Spike was spanned by vaccine-associated CD4 TCRs, which were dominant at 160-218 and 743-854. Repertoire sampling was restricted to post-peak T cell response timepoints.

Some clones are missing from TCRdb's copy, which holds only in-frame ones; the method was immunoSEQ multiplex PCR. The sample includes approximately 190,000 clones, approximately 91% of them seen just once. Germline CDR1 reads SGHRS; CDR2 reads YFSETQ. There are 16 residues in the CDR3. Trimming removed 1 base from V and 4 bases from J, with 14 bases in between. This receptor was identified in an adult in good health. The V call is TRBV5-1, the J call TRBJ2-2, with no clear D. Sample: peripheral blood, taken on day 0 of AZD1222 vaccination. The chain's CDR3 is CASSLSPVGGTGELFF. The CDR3 nucleotides read TGCGCCAGCAGCTTGTCCCCGGTTGGTGGCACCGGGGAGCTGTTTTTT.